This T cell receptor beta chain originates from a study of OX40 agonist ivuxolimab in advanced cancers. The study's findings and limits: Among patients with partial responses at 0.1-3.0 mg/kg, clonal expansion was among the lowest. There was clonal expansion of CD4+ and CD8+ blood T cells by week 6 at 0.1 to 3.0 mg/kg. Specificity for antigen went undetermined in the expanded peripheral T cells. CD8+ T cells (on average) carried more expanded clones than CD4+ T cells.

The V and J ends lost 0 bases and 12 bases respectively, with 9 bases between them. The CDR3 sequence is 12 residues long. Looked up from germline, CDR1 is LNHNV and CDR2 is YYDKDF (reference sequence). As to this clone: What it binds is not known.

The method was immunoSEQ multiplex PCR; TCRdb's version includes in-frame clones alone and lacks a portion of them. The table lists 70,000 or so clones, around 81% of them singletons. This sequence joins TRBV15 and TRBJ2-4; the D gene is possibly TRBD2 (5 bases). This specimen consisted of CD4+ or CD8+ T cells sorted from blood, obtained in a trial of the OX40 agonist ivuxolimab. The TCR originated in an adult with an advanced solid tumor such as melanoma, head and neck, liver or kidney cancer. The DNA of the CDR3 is TGTGCCACCAGCAGAGATGAGGGCGATCAGTACTTC. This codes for CATSRDEGDQYF.